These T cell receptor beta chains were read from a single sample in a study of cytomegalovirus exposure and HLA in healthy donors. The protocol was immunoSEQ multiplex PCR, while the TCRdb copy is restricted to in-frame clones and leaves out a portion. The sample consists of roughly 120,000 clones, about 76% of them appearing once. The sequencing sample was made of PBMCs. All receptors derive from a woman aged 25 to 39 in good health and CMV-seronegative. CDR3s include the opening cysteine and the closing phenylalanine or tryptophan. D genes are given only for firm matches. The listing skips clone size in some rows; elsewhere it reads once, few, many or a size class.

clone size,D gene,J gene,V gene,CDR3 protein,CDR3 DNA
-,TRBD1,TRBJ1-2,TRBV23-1,CASSLQGALDMNYGYTF,TGCGCCAGCAGTCTCCAGGGGGCGCTGGATATGAACTATGGCTACACCTTC
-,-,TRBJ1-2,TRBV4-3,CASSQDPTGNYGYTF,TGCGCCAGCAGCCAAGACCCGACAGGCAATTATGGCTACACCTTC
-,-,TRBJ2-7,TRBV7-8,CASEGTPRGYEQYF,TGTGCCAGCGAAGGGACTCCCAGAGGGTACGAGCAGTACTTC
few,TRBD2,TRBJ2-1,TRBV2,CASRGLAGANEQFF,TGTGCCAGCAGGGGACTAGCGGGGGCCAATGAGCAGTTCTTC
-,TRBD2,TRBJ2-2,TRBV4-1,CASSQVSGGAKTSGILRELFF,TGCGCCAGCAGCCAGGTCAGTGGGGGGGCCAAGACTAGCGGGATCCTCCGGGAGCTGTTTTTT
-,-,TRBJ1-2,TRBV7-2,CASSLSGGARGYGYTF,TGTGCCAGCAGCCTCAGTGGGGGGGCGAGGGGCTATGGCTACACCTTC
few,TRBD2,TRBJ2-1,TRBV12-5,CASGAGTSGGLNEQFF,TGTGCTAGTGGGGCCGGGACTAGCGGGGGGCTTAATGAGCAGTTCTTC
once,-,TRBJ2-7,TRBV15,CATSREEGYYEQYF,TGTGCCACCAGCAGAGAAGAGGGCTACTACGAGCAGTACTTC
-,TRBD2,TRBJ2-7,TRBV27,CASSWASGGSYEQYF,TGTGCCAGCAGTTGGGCTAGCGGGGGGTCCTACGAGCAGTACTTC
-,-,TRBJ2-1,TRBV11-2,CASSDLSEVQFF,TGTGCCAGCAGCGATCTCAGTGAGGTCCAGTTCTTC
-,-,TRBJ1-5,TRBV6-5,CASSYQRDGNQPQHF,TGTGCCAGCAGTTACCAGCGCGACGGGAATCAGCCCCAGCATTTT
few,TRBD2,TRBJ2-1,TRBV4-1,CASSHPGLAGGSSYNEQFF,TGCGCCAGCAGCCACCCGGGACTAGCGGGAGGCTCCTCCTACAATGAGCAGTTCTTC
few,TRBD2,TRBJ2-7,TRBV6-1,CASSEMAAGGRVLGEQYF,TGTGCCAGCAGTGAAATGGCAGCGGGCGGGAGGGTCCTAGGAGAGCAGTACTTC
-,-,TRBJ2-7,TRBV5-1,CASRDKGYEQYF,TGCGCCAGCAGGGACAAAGGCTACGAGCAGTACTTC
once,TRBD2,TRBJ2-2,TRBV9,CASSSRKGLAVNTGELFF,TGTGCCAGCAGCTCAAGAAAGGGACTAGCGGTTAACACCGGGGAGCTGTTTTTT
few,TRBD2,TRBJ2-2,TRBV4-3,CASSQDPAGDSGELFF,TGCGCCAGCAGCCAAGATCCAGCGGGAGACTCCGGGGAGCTGTTTTTT
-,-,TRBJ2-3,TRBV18,CASSPLRGGSSDTQYF,TGTGCCAGCTCACCCCTAAGGGGGGGAAGTTCAGATACGCAGTATTTT
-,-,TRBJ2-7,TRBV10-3,CAISLLGSYEQYF,TGTGCCATCAGCCTACTTGGCTCCTACGAGCAGTACTTC
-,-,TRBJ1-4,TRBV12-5,CASGLVLGAPTNEKLFF,TGTGCTAGTGGTTTGGTATTAGGGGCCCCAACTAATGAAAAACTGTTTTTT
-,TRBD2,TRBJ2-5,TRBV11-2,CASSLGPFGGEETQYF,TGTGCCAGCAGCTTAGGGCCCTTCGGGGGGGAAGAGACCCAGTACTTC
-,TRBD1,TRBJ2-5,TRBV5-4,CASTRTGEGSETQYF,TGTGCCAGCACGAGGACAGGGGAGGGCTCCGAGACCCAGTACTTC
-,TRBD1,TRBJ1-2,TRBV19,CASSTGGFGYTF,TGTGCCAGCTCGACAGGGGGCTTTGGCTACACCTTC
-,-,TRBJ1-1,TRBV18,CASSIRDTEAFF,TGTGCCAGCTCGATCCGGGACACTGAAGCTTTCTTT
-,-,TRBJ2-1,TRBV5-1,CASSLGGDLYNEQFF,TGCGCCAGCAGCTTGGGGGGGGACCTATACAATGAGCAGTTCTTC
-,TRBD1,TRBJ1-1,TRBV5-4,CANAINEQGKRGAHTEAFF,TGTGCCAACGCAATTAATGAACAGGGGAAAAGGGGTGCCCACACTGAAGCTTTCTTT
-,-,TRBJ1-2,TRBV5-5,CASSLAGYGYTF,TGTGCCAGCAGCTTGGCCGGCTATGGCTACACCTTC
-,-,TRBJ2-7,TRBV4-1,CASSQVRTALPYEQYF,TGCGCCAGCAGCCAAGTACGAACAGCCCTTCCCTACGAGCAGTACTTC
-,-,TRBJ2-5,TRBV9,CASSVAGGGGTQYF,TGTGCCAGCAGCGTAGCTGGCGGGGGCGGGACCCAGTACTTC
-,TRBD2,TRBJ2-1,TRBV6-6,CASSSTSATRNEQFF,TGTGCCAGCAGTTCGACTAGCGCCACGCGGAATGAGCAGTTCTTC
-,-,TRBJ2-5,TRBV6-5,CASRSSGVETQYF,TGTGCCAGCAGATCGTCAGGGGTAGAGACCCAGTACTTC
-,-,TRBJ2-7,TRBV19,CASSIAPQVEHEQYF,TGTGCCAGTAGTATAGCCCCCCAGGTTGAACACGAGCAGTACTTC
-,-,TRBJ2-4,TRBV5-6,CASSFNQGSGPNF,TGTGCCAGCAGCTTTAACCAGGGTTCCGGGCCGAACTTC
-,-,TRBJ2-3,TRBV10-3,CAISESAGSTDTQYF,TGTGCCATCAGTGAGTCTGCCGGGAGCACAGATACGCAGTATTTT
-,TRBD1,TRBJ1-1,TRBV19,CASSRRGLTEAFF,TGTGCCAGTAGTCGGAGGGGGCTGACTGAAGCTTTCTTT
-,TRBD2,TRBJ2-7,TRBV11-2,CASSFFTSGSYEQYF,TGTGCCAGCAGCTTCTTCACTAGCGGGAGCTACGAGCAGTACTTC
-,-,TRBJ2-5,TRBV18,CASSPVGETQYF,TGTGCCAGCTCACCGGTCGGAGAGACCCAGTACTTC
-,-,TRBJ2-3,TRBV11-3,CASSSSHPRGPYTDTQYF,TGTGCCAGCAGCTCTAGCCACCCACGAGGGCCCTATACAGATACGCAGTATTTT
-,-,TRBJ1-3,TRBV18,CASSNAQSGNSGNTIYF,TGTGCCAGCTCGAATGCACAATCGGGTAACTCTGGAAACACCATATATTTT
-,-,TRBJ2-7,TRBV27,CASSFSTTGQGGEQYF,TGTGCCAGCAGTTTCTCCACCACAGGACAGGGAGGGGAGCAGTACTTC
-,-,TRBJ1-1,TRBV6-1,CASRPTANTEAFF,TGTGCCAGCAGACCGACAGCGAACACTGAAGCTTTCTTT
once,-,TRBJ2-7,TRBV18,CASSPPVTTEQYF,TGTGCCAGCTCACCACCTGTCACTACCGAGCAGTACTTC
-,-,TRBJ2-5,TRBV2,CASSSARASGTQYF,TGTGCCAGCAGTTCAGCGCGGGCGTCCGGGACCCAGTACTTC
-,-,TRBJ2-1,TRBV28,CASRRDGGSYNEQFF,TGTGCCAGCAGGAGAGATGGCGGATCCTACAATGAGCAGTTCTTC
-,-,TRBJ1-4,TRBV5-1,CASSPERPGSATNEKLFF,TGCGCCAGCAGCCCCGAACGACCAGGGTCTGCAACTAATGAAAAACTGTTTTTT
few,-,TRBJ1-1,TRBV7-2,CASSSIPSAEAFF,TGTGCCAGCAGCTCAATACCAAGCGCTGAAGCTTTCTTT
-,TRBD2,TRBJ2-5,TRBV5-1,CASSLRTSGQETQYF,TGCGCCAGCAGCTTAAGGACTAGCGGACAAGAGACCCAGTACTTC
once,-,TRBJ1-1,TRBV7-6,CASSSTQGTATEAFF,TGTGCCAGCAGCTCCACACAGGGTACGGCCACTGAAGCTTTCTTT
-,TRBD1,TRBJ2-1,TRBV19,CASSTRQGSYEQFF,TGTGCCAGTAGTACCCGACAGGGTTCGTATGAGCAGTTCTTC
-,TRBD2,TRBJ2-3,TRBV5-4,CASGLAVTDTQYF,TGTGCCAGCGGACTAGCGGTCACAGATACGCAGTATTTT
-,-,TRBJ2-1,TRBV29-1,CSHQEGYNEQFF,TGCAGTCACCAGGAGGGGTACAATGAGCAGTTCTTC
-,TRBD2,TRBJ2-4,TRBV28,CASSSQLAGAKNIQYF,TGTGCCAGCAGTTCCCAATTAGCGGGTGCCAAAAACATTCAGTACTTC
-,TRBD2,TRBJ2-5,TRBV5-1,CASRTSGNQETQYF,TGCGCCAGCAGGACTAGCGGAAATCAAGAGACCCAGTACTTC
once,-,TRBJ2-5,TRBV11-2,CASSLRDTLMWETQYF,TGTGCCAGCAGCCTCCGGGACACCTTAATGTGGGAGACCCAGTACTTC
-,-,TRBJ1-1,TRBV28,CATIGGVGTEAFF,TGTGCCACAATCGGGGGGGTTGGCACTGAAGCTTTCTTT